Following are 32 T cell receptor beta chains from one sample sequenced in a study of T cells in Graves' hyperthyroidism and ophthalmopathy. Amplification of TCR beta CDR3 regions used RNA as the template. During a first-round RT-PCR of the TCR CDR3, the HTBI primer set was used. TCRdb processed the multiplex PCR reads anew with MiXCR; each CDR3 protein has one entry. The sample lists some 720,000 distinct CDR3 sequences, less than 20% occurring once. Sequencing was done on a sample of blood. The receptors were gathered from a man between 18 and 35 years old with Graves' hyperthyroidism.

Concerning this clonotype itself: Possible read error: a much larger clone is one base away. The V and J genes are TRBV28 and TRBJ2-7; possibly TRBD1 for D (6 bases). The CDR3 contains 16 residues. CDR1 is MDHEN, CDR2 SYDVKM, per germline. Between the trimmed V and J ends, which lost 7 bases and 0 bases, there was a span of 19 bases. The CDR3 here is CASTPPPGHSSYEQYF. Here the CDR3 DNA reads TGTGCCAGCACCCCCCCCCCGGGACACAGCTCCTACGAGCAGTACTTC.

This clonotype showed up just a few times. The V gene is TRBV29-1, the J gene TRBJ2-1; 8 bases are a match to TRBD2. Germline CDR1 SQVTM, CDR2 ANQGSEA. This CDR3 has 16 amino acids. V lost 6 bases and J lost 7; bases outside the gene matches: 17. The CDR3 region has the DNA TGCAGCGTCCCTATACCCGAGCGGGAGTGGGGAAATGAGCAGTTCTTC. This translates into CSVPIPEREWGNEQFF.

V and J are TRBV2 and TRBJ2-3; TRBD1 matches at 7 bases. Looked up from germline, CDR1 is SNHLY and CDR2 is FYNNEI. This CDR3 comprises 14 residues. Trimming took 5 bases from V and 0 from J; bases not matched to a gene: 2. The DNA for the CDR3 is TGTGCCAGCAGTTGGGACAGCAGCACAGATACGCAGTATTTT. Translating gives CASSWDSSTDTQYF. Complete variable domain (other parts from reference TRBV2 and TRBJ2-3): EPEVTQTPSHQVTQMGQEVILRCVPISNHLYFYWYRQILGQKVEFLVSFYNNEISEKSEIFDDQFSVERPDGSNFTLKIRSTKLEDSAMYFCASSWDSSTDTQYFGPGTRLTVL.

This clonotype was counted many times. The V gene is TRBV6-1, the J gene TRBJ2-3; 7 nucleotides align to TRBD1. V shed 10 bases and J 0 bases; nucleotides not matched to a gene: 4. Germline V gives CDR1 MNHNS, CDR2 SASEGT. The CDR3 covers 13 residues. CDR3 DNA sequence: TGTGCCACAAGACAGGGCAGCACAGATACGCAGTATTTT. Translation gives CATRQGSTDTQYF.

In this sample, this clonotype turned up many times. The J gene is TRBJ1-1, the V gene TRBV28; D ambiguous. V was shortened by 4 bases and J by 4 bases, with 16 bases between the two germline ends. The CDR3 contains 15 residues. Germline CDR1 MDHEN, CDR2 SYDVKM. The CDR3: CASSSPGGVSTEAFF. CDR3 coding DNA: TGTGCCAGCAGTTCCCCGGGTGGAGTGAGCACTGAAGCTTTCTTT.

This clonotype was counted many times. The chain carries TRBV3-1 and TRBJ1-5, with D perhaps TRBD1 (5 bases). Trimming left V 7 bases short and J 4 bases short, with 11 bases between. Germline lookup yields CDR1 LGHDT and CDR2 YNNKEL (reference sequence). The CDR3 loop spans 13 amino acids. CDR3 residues: CASIGHRNQPQHF. The CDR3 DNA follows: TGTGCCAGCATCGGACACCGAAATCAGCCCCAGCATTTT.

This clonotype was counted many times. The chain employs TRBV20-1 and TRBJ2-5; tentative D call: TRBD1 (6 bases). Trimming took off 4 bases at V and 4 bases at J, with 10 bases between the two ends. The CDR3 loop spans 12 amino acids. Germline V gene data show CDR1 as DFQATT and CDR2 as SNEGSKA (reference sequence). The CDR3 loop reads CSATGHRETQYF. DNA for the CDR3: TGCAGTGCTACGGGACATCGAGAGACCCAGTACTTC.

This clonotype was counted only a few times. The rearrangement joins TRBV19 to TRBJ2-2; 10 nucleotides match TRBD1. Germline CDR1 LNHDA, CDR2 SQIVND (reference sequence). Losses at the gene ends were 5 bases for V and 5 bases for J; bases not matched to a gene: 8. This CDR3 region has 16 residues. The CDR3, as DNA: TGTGCCAGTAGTCCTAGGACAGGGGGTTGGACCGGGGAGCTGTTTTTT. It yields the protein CASSPRTGGWTGELFF.

This clonotype was seen repeatedly, ten times or more. The chain joins TRBV6-2 or TRBV6-3 to TRBJ2-1; 7 nucleotides agree with TRBD2. This CDR3 spans 13 amino acids. The junction had 6 bases not matched to a gene; V was cut back by 8 bases and J by 5 bases. Germline V lookup: CDR1 MNHEY, CDR2 SVGEGT. For the CDR3, the DNA is TGTGCCAGCGCGGGGGTAGGCGACAATGAGCAGTTCTTC. It yields the protein CASAGVGDNEQFF.

Many counts were recorded for this clonotype. The V call is TRBV20-1, the J call TRBJ2-7; 8 bases are a match to TRBD1. The V and J ends lost 6 bases and 3 bases, in that order; junction bases with no gene match: 1. Germline-derived CDR1 and CDR2 are DFQATT and SNEGSKA (reference sequence). The CDR3 totals 11 residues. In DNA, the CDR3 is TGCAGTGCCACAGGGGGCTACGAGCAGTACTTC. Its translation is CSATGGYEQYF.

Notes on this clonotype: Just one base apart from a much larger clone, this may be a read error. The chain is built from TRBV27 and TRBJ2-3, with a weak D call TRBD2 (5 bases). Germline-derived CDR1 and CDR2 are MNHEY and SMNVEV (reference sequence). CDR3 length: 13 amino acids. This chain's CDR3 is CASRGGSRDAQYF. The CDR3 nucleotides are TGTGCCAGCAGGGGTGGGAGCCGAGATGCGCAGTATTTT.

This clonotype has a handful of counts. The chain carries TRBV15 and TRBJ2-5; weak D call: TRBD1 (5 bases). Germline V gene data show CDR1 as LNHNV and CDR2 as YYDKDF (reference sequence). The CDR3 runs 14 residues. V was cut by 0 bases and J by 3 bases, with 8 bases left in between. The CDR3 DNA reads as TGTGCCACCAGCAGAGATCTAGGGGAAGAGACCCAGTACTTC. Encoded protein: CATSRDLGEETQYF. Variable domain in full (rest from reference TRBV15 and TRBJ2-5): DAMVIQNPRYQVTQFGKPVTLSCSQTLNHNVMYWYQQKSSQAPKLLFHYYDKDFNNEADTPDNFQSRRPNTSFCFLDIRSPGLGDTAMYLCATSRDLGEETQYFGPGTRLLVL.

The count of this clonotype is one. This rearrangement joins TRBV19 to TRBJ2-2; D ambiguous. This CDR3 is 14 amino acids long. CDR1 LNHDA and CDR2 SQIVND come from the germline V gene (reference sequence). The V gene lost 4 bases and the J gene lost 9 bases, with 15 bases spanning the gap. The CDR3 sequence is CASSNPLRMRELFF. The CDR3 DNA reads TGTGCCAGTAGTAACCCCCTTCGGATGAGGGAGCTGTTTTTT.

This clonotype was picked up a small number of times. This sequence joins TRBV4-1 and TRBJ1-5; D remains ambiguous. V gave up 0 bases and J gave up 5 bases, with 14 bases separating them. CDR1 and CDR2 from the germline V gene are MGHRA and YSYEKL. The CDR3 loop spans 16 amino acids. The CDR3: CASSQEMGNGDQPQHF. CDR3 in DNA: TGCGCCAGCAGCCAAGAAATGGGAAACGGAGATCAGCCCCAGCATTTT.

The chain employs TRBV7-3 and TRBJ2-1; possible D gene TRBD1, 6 bases. Trimming cost V 0 bases and J 8 bases, with 11 bases left between them. This CDR3 is 14 amino acids long. CDR1 and CDR2 from the germline V gene are SGHTA and FQGTGA. This CDR3 is CASSLTIGGDEQFF. CDR3 in DNA: TGTGCCAGCAGCTTAACGATAGGGGGAGATGAGCAGTTCTTC.

The table lists this clonotype with many counts. V gene TRBV2 combines with J gene TRBJ1-6; D is possibly TRBD1 (5 bases). V was clipped by 7 bases and J by 12 bases, with 13 bases between them. Germline V CDR1 and CDR2: SNHLY, FYNNEI. The CDR3 is 12 residues long. The CDR3 sequence is CASTYQGRPLHF. In DNA, the CDR3 is TGTGCCAGCACTTACCAGGGACGACCCCTCCACTTT.

This clonotype showed up just a few times. This sequence joins TRBV4-3 and TRBJ2-7, with 7 bases matching TRBD2. CDR1 and CDR2 (germline): LGHNA, YSLEER. This CDR3 has 13 residues. Trimming at V came to 2 bases and at J to 5 bases, leaving 3 bases not matched to a gene. CDR3 sequence reads: CASSQWGGNEQYF. The CDR3, as DNA: TGCGCCAGCAGCCAATGGGGGGGTAACGAGCAGTACTTC.

There are many counts of this clonotype. V is TRBV28 and J is TRBJ2-1; 8 nucleotides align to TRBD2. CDR3 length: 14 amino acids. The germline V gene encodes CDR1 MDHEN and CDR2 SYDVKM. V was clipped by 11 bases and J by 7 bases; unmatched bases: 13. In DNA, the CDR3 is TGTGCCGGGTCTGGGAGCGGGAGTAGGAATGAGCAGTTCTTC. As protein: CAGSGSGSRNEQFF.

V usage is TRBV7-3 and J usage is TRBJ2-5, with 8 bases fitting TRBD1. V shed 1 base and J 3 bases; nucleotides not matched to a gene: 10. CDR3 length: 17 residues. Germline CDR1 SGHTA, CDR2 FQGTGA. The CDR3 protein is CASSLSFGQGGEETQYF. The CDR3 nucleotides are TGTGCCAGCAGCTTAAGCTTCGGACAGGGAGGAGAAGAGACCCAGTACTTC.

This clonotype was recorded a few times. The chain carries TRBV12-3 or TRBV12-4 and TRBJ2-3; possible D gene TRBD2, 5 bases. The CDR3 spans 12 residues. The V end lost 6 bases, the J end lost 6 bases, and 10 bases lay between the germline ends. The CDR3 region is CASSPIADTQYF. The CDR3 DNA reads TGTGCCAGCAGCCCAATAGCGGATACGCAGTATTTT.

This clonotype was counted many times. The chain combines TRBV2 with TRBJ2-1, with D maybe TRBD2 (5 bases). This CDR3 has 15 amino acids. Germline CDR1 SNHLY, CDR2 FYNNEI. V was clipped by 7 bases and J by 7 bases, with 20 bases between them. The CDR3 spells CASTRREPRRNEQFF. The CDR3 DNA reads TGTGCCAGCACCCGTAGAGAGCCCCGGAGGAATGAGCAGTTCTTC.

The chain carries TRBV5-1 and TRBJ1-3, with unresolved D. V lost 4 bases, J lost 4 bases, and 15 bases lay in between. Germline-derived CDR1 and CDR2 are SGHRS and YFSETQ. This CDR3 has 15 residues. In nucleotides, the CDR3 is TGCGCCAGCAGCGCGAACGGGGAGGTGGGAAACACCATATATTTT. It is translated as CASSANGEVGNTIYF.

This clonotype was seen only a few times. This chain uses TRBV5-1 with TRBJ2-7, with 8 bases lining up with TRBD1. Unmatched junction bases numbered 4, after V lost 5 bases and J lost 6 bases. CDR1 is SGHRS, CDR2 YFSETQ, per germline. The CDR3 runs to 12 residues. CDR3 nucleotides: TGCGCCAGCAGAACAGGACAGGGCGAGCAGTACTTC. The encoded protein is CASRTGQGEQYF.

This clonotype was seen repeatedly, ten times or more. J is TRBJ1-2 and V is TRBV12-3 or TRBV12-4; TRBD1 agrees at 9 bases. V lost 6 bases and J lost 4; bases outside the gene matches: 3. The CDR3 covers 13 residues. The CDR3 coding sequence is TGTGCCAGCAGAGACAGGGGGGGCTATGGCTACACCTTC. The encoded protein is CASRDRGGYGYTF.

As regards this clonotype: A read error is possible here, since a much larger clone lies one base away. The chain couples TRBV13 to TRBJ2-2; D ambiguous. Deletions cut 8 bases from V and 2 bases from J, with 3 bases between. The V gene's germline CDR1 is PRHDT and CDR2 FYEKMQ (reference sequence). This CDR3 has 11 residues. Written as DNA, the CDR3 is TGTGCCAGCTTTAACACCGGGGAGCTGTTTTTT. Protein sequence: CASFNTGELFF.

V and J are TRBV5-4 and TRBJ2-5, with 14 bases aligning to TRBD2. Germline-derived CDR1 and CDR2 are SGHNT and YYREEE (reference sequence). The CDR3 runs 15 residues. J was trimmed by 4 bases and V by 7 bases; bases with no gene match: 6. As DNA, the CDR3 is TGTGCCAGCCATGGACTAGCGGGAGGCGGAGAGACCCAGTACTTC. Amino acid sequence: CASHGLAGGGETQYF.

The rearrangement joins TRBV3-1 to TRBJ2-5; TRBD2 agrees at 10 bases. CDR1 is LGHDT, CDR2 YNNKEL, per germline (reference sequence). V shed 1 base and J 4 bases; nucleotides not matched to a gene: 9. CDR3 length: 17 residues. CDR3 coding DNA: TGTGCCAGCAGCCAAGGTGCGGCTAGCGGGAGAGGAGAGACCCAGTACTTC. Translated, it gives CASSQGAASGRGETQYF.

This clonotype was found a few times. The rearrangement uses TRBV3-1 and TRBJ2-2; 9 bases map to TRBD2. CDR3 size: 15 residues. Per germline, CDR1 LGHDT and CDR2 YNNKEL (reference sequence). V was pared by 4 bases and J by 5 bases, with 5 bases of the junction left unmatched. The CDR3 nucleotides read TGTGCCAGCAGCCCGGTAGCGGGAGTAACCGGGGAGCTGTTTTTT. As protein: CASSPVAGVTGELFF.

The chain links TRBV5-6 to TRBJ1-4; 7 bases fit TRBD1. J was trimmed by 6 bases and V by 4 bases; bases with no gene match: 9. The CDR3 sequence is 15 residues long. CDR1 and CDR2 (germline): SGHDT, YYEEEE. The CDR3 nucleotides are TGTGCCAGCAGCCCGCTGAAGGGGACAGATGAAAAACTGTTTTTT. The encoded protein is CASSPLKGTDEKLFF.

This clonotype was picked up a small number of times. This chain connects TRBV3-1 to TRBJ2-7; TRBD2 matches 8 bases. V lost 4 bases to trimming and J lost 2 bases; unmatched junction nucleotides: 7. CDR1 and CDR2 from the germline V gene are LGHDT and YNNKEL (reference sequence). The CDR3 runs 15 residues. The CDR3 loop reads CASSPHGGGAYEQYF. CDR3 DNA: TGTGCCAGCAGCCCCCACGGGGGGGGGGCCTACGAGCAGTACTTC.

This clonotype appeared many times. The rearrangement links TRBV12-3 or TRBV12-4 to TRBJ2-2; D unclear. Trimming stripped 2 bases from V and 4 bases from J, with 8 bases between. This CDR3 spans 14 amino acids. The DNA of the CDR3 is TGTGCCAGCAGTTTACTACAGCGCACCGGGGAGCTGTTTTTT. The encoded protein is CASSLLQRTGELFF.

This clonotype occurred a few times. The J gene is TRBJ2-7, the V gene TRBV13; TRBD1 matches at 9 bases. The V segment lost 5 bases and the J segment 5 bases; nucleotides outside the gene matches: 10. This CDR3 has 15 amino acids. From germline, CDR1 is PRHDT and CDR2 FYEKMQ (reference sequence). CDR3 DNA: TGTGCCAGCAGCGCAAAAGGACAGGGGCTGAACGAGCAGTACTTC. This codes for CASSAKGQGLNEQYF.